Presented here are 30 T cell receptor beta chains from one specimen sequenced in a study of human T cells and chemical hapten exposure. The time point was: pre-sensitization, week 0. Treatment described: therapeutic diphenylcyclopropenone sensitization with weekly scalp DPC. MiXCR, run by TCRdb on the RACE reads, gives a single entry per CDR3 protein. Among some 84,000 distinct CDR3 sequences listed, 8.5% to 9% were seen once. The sequenced sample was whole blood, obtained in connection with sensitization to the hapten diphenylcyclopropenone (DPC). These receptors all stem from a middle-aged man with alopecia areata. Some clones in this sample may be carry-over from other donors' samples.

The V and J genes are TRBV18 and TRBJ2-5; the match to TRBD2 covers 13 bases. The CDR3 runs 18 residues. Germline lookup yields CDR1 KGHSH and CDR2 LQKENI. V trimming: 0 bases; J trimming: 5 bases; junction bases outside the gene matches: 9. Here the CDR3 DNA reads TGTGCCAGCTCACCACCAGACGGACTAGCGGGAGTCCGCGAGACCCAGTACTTC. This gives the protein CASSPPDGLAGVRETQYF.

This clonotype was seen a few times. CDR3: CASSPRRTLNTEAFF. CDR3 coding DNA: TGTGCCAGCAGTCCCCGTCGGACTTTGAACACTGAAGCTTTCTTT. The chain uses TRBV27 and TRBJ1-1; D uncertain. V lost 5 bases and J 0 bases, leaving 13 bases between the germline ends. This CDR3 has 15 residues. The germline V gene has CDR1 MNHEY and CDR2 SMNVEV (reference sequence).

CDR3 amino acids: CASSASGSFADTQYF. DNA of the CDR3: TGTGCCAGCAGTGCAAGCGGGAGTTTTGCAGATACGCAGTATTTT. This chain uses TRBV28 with TRBJ2-3, with TRBD2 identical over 8 bases. There are 15 residues in the CDR3. CDR1 and CDR2 (germline): MDHEN, SYDVKM. Trimming at V came to 5 bases and at J to 4 bases, leaving 8 bases not matched to a gene. The full variable domain, in which reference TRBV28 and TRBJ2-3 provide the parts outside the CDR3, is DVKVTQSSRYLVKRTGEKVFLECVQDMDHENMFWYRQDPGLGLRLIYFSYDVKMKEKGDIPEGYSVSREKKERFSLILESASTNQTSMYLCASSASGSFADTQYFGPGTRLTVL.

This clonotype was seen a few times. V gene TRBV5-8 combines with J gene TRBJ2-5, with 15 nucleotides matching TRBD2. There are 19 residues in the CDR3. Per germline, CDR1 SGHTS and CDR2 YDEGEE. After removal of 3 bases from V and 1 base from J, the junction contained 10 bases not matched to a gene. Here the CDR3 DNA reads TGTGCCAGCAGCTCTTACTGGACTAGCGGGAGGGCCCCCCAAGAGACCCAGTACTTC. Translating gives CASSSYWTSGRAPQETQYF.

This clonotype has at least ten counts. The chain couples TRBV18 to TRBJ2-3; no clear D gene. Deletions cut 0 bases from V and 1 base from J, with 8 bases between. Germline lookup yields CDR1 KGHSH and CDR2 LQKENI. This CDR3 contains 15 residues. The CDR3 coding sequence is TGTGCCAGCTCACCACCGGGGATACGCACAGATACGCAGTATTTT. Its protein product is CASSPPGIRTDTQYF.

This clonotype was recorded many times. The CDR3 loop is CASRLTRRDGEQYV. CDR3 DNA: TGTGCCAGCAGACTGACCCGACGGGATGGAGAGCAGTACGTC. The rearrangement joins TRBV6-2 or TRBV6-3 to TRBJ2-7; perhaps TRBD2 as D (5 bases). Trimming took off 6 bases at V and 7 bases at J, with 19 bases between the two ends. The length of the CDR3 is 14 residues. Per the germline V gene, CDR1 is MNHEY and CDR2 is SVGEGT.

The rearrangement links TRBV12-3 or TRBV12-4 to TRBJ2-3; 11 bases align to TRBD1. The CDR3 is 15 amino acids. J was trimmed by 8 bases and V by 5 bases; bases with no gene match: 9. The CDR3 coding sequence is TGTGCCAGCAGTCCCGGACAGGGGGCCTCGGGTACGCAGTATTTT. It encodes CASSPGQGASGTQYF.

The sample holds many counts of this clonotype. This chain connects TRBV27 to TRBJ2-3; TRBD2 matches at 7 bases. J lost 0 bases, V lost 8 bases, and 5 bases had no gene match. The length of the CDR3 is 14 residues. Germline-derived CDR1 and CDR2 are MNHEY and SMNVEV (reference sequence). CDR3 DNA: TGTGCCAGCGGGGAGCGGGATAGCACAGATACGCAGTATTTT. Protein: CASGERDSTDTQYF.

At least ten counts were recorded for this clonotype. The CDR3 here is CASSLGTPGAHF. The CDR3, as DNA: TGTGCCAGCAGCCTGGGGACGCCGGGGGCGCATTTT. The chain couples TRBV28 to TRBJ1-5; possibly TRBD1 for D (6 bases). Trimming left V 6 bases short and J 15 bases short, with 18 bases between. The germline V gene has CDR1 MDHEN and CDR2 SYDVKM. The length of the CDR3 is 12 residues.

At least ten counts were recorded for this clonotype. The rearrangement uses TRBV7-9 and TRBJ2-3; 9 bases align to TRBD1. The CDR3 has 16 amino acids. CDR1 SEHNR and CDR2 FQNEAQ come from the germline V gene (reference sequence). J gave up 4 bases and V 3 bases, and 8 bases lay outside the gene matches. CDR3 coding DNA: TGTGCCAGCAGCTTCCCAGTCGGGACAGGGCCAGATACGCAGTATTTT. Protein product: CASSFPVGTGPDTQYF. Together with reference TRBV7-9 and TRBJ2-3, the CDR3 gives the full variable domain: DTGVSQNPRHKITKRGQNVTFRCDPISEHNRLYWYRQTLGQGPEFLTYFQNEAQLEKSRLLSDRFSAERPKGSFSTLEIQRTEQGDSAMYLCASSFPVGTGPDTQYFGPGTRLTVL.

The chain recombines TRBV30 with TRBJ2-5; D remains unclear. Germline V CDR1 and CDR2: GTSNPN, SVGIG (reference sequence). The CDR3 totals 12 residues. The V and J ends lost 0 bases and 4 bases respectively, with 6 bases between them. In nucleotides, the CDR3 is TGTGCCTGGAGTGTATCGGTAGAGACCCAGTACTTC. This sequence encodes CAWSVSVETQYF.

This clonotype showed up just a few times. The chain employs TRBV19 and TRBJ2-5; no firm D call. The CDR3 covers 14 residues. Germline V lookup: CDR1 LNHDA, CDR2 SQIVND (reference sequence). Trimming took 2 bases from V and 5 from J, leaving 12 bases between them. The CDR3 protein is CASSIRSPPETQYF. As DNA, the CDR3 is TGTGCCAGTAGTATAAGGTCACCCCCCGAGACCCAGTACTTC.

The chain links TRBV12-3 or TRBV12-4 to TRBJ2-2; 8 bases agree with TRBD2. The CDR3 covers 19 residues. With 6 bases clipped from V and 1 base from J, the junction kept 16 bases outside the gene matches. The CDR3 nucleotides are TGTGCCAGCAGAATATATCCCAAAACGACTAGCGAGAACACCGGGGAGCTGTTTTTT. Protein product: CASRIYPKTTSENTGELFF.

This clonotype appeared many times. This rearrangement joins TRBV9 to TRBJ2-7; 7 nucleotides align to TRBD2. Germline V gene data show CDR1 as SGDLS and CDR2 as YYNGEE. Trimming took 4 bases from V and 4 from J; bases not matched to a gene: 11. The CDR3 length is 15 residues. The CDR3 sequence: CASSRALERDYEQYF. As DNA, the CDR3 is TGTGCCAGCAGCCGAGCCCTGGAGCGGGATTACGAGCAGTACTTC.

This clonotype appeared many times. This rearrangement joins TRBV11-1 to TRBJ2-7; tentative D call: TRBD1 (6 bases). Trimming stripped 3 bases from V and 7 bases from J, with 16 bases between. The CDR3 consists of 14 residues. CDR1 and CDR2 from the germline V gene are SGHAT and FQDESV (reference sequence). The chain's CDR3 is CASSFLRDQGEQYV. In DNA form, the CDR3 reads TGTGCCAGCAGCTTCCTCAGGGACCAGGGGGAGCAGTACGTC.

The DNA for the CDR3 is TGTGCCAGCTCGCTGAACAGGGAGGCCACTGAAGCTTTCTTT. Protein sequence: CASSLNREATEAFF. The chain is built from TRBV18 and TRBJ1-1; maybe TRBD1 (6 bases). V was shortened by 6 bases and J by 4 bases, with 15 bases between the two germline ends. The CDR3 spans 14 residues. The germline CDR1 and CDR2 sequences are KGHSH and LQKENI.

The CDR3 sequence is CASSQEGGEETQYF. CDR3 coding DNA: TGTGCCAGCAGCCAAGAAGGAGGGGAAGAGACCCAGTACTTC. The genes are TRBV4-2 and TRBJ2-5, with D maybe TRBD2 (6 bases). The CDR3 has 14 amino acids. Germline values: CDR1 LGHNA, CDR2 YNFKEQ. Deletions cut 0 bases from V and 3 bases from J, with 8 bases between.

This clonotype was found many times. The rearrangement uses TRBV7-2 and TRBJ2-5; D perhaps matches TRBD2 (7 bases). CDR1 is SGHTA and CDR2 is FQGNSA in the germline V gene. Trimming cost V 4 bases and J 4 bases, with 16 bases left between them. The CDR3 covers 15 residues. The CDR3, as DNA: TGTGCCAGCAGCTCCCAAGGGGGGGCGAGAGAGACCCAGTACTTC. Amino acids: CASSSQGGARETQYF.

This clonotype was counted ten times or more. This chain joins TRBV7-2 and TRBJ1-3; no firm D call. The CDR3 loop spans 15 amino acids. The V end lost 0 bases, the J end lost 2 bases, and 8 bases lay between the germline ends. Germline assignment: CDR1 SGHTA and CDR2 FQGNSA. The CDR3 loop reads CASSLAPRTGNTIYF. CDR3 DNA sequence: TGTGCCAGCAGCTTAGCGCCAAGGACTGGAAACACCATATATTTT.

This clonotype has only a few counts. The chain links TRBV7-9 to TRBJ2-3; 9 bases are shared with TRBD2. V lost 0 bases to trimming and J lost 5 bases; unmatched junction nucleotides: 6. The CDR3 contains 16 residues. Looked up from germline, CDR1 is SEHNR and CDR2 is FQNEAQ (reference sequence). As DNA, the CDR3 is TGTGCCAGCAGCTTAGCAGAACTAGCGGGCATAGATACGCAGTATTTT. Residues: CASSLAELAGIDTQYF.

The V call is TRBV28, the J call TRBJ2-3, with 9 bases fitting TRBD2. The CDR3 extends over 16 amino acids. The germline V gene has CDR1 MDHEN and CDR2 SYDVKM. V dropped 3 bases and J dropped 2; count of bases not matched to a gene: 6. The CDR3 DNA reads as TGTGCCAGCAGTTTTAGCGGGAGTTCCCTCACAGATACGCAGTATTTT. Amino acid sequence: CASSFSGSSLTDTQYF.

Concerning this clonotype: One junction end does not reproduce the germline sequence, and a read error may be involved. This rearrangement joins TRBV12-3 or TRBV12-4 to TRBJ2-1; 9 bases align to TRBD2. The CDR3 runs to 12 residues. The CDR3 bases are TGTGCCAGCAGTTCGACTAGCGGCATTATTTCTTTC. Translation: CASSSTSGIISF.

This clonotype appeared many times. This chain connects TRBV28 to TRBJ1-5; D remains unclear. Germline lookup yields CDR1 MDHEN and CDR2 SYDVKM. CDR3 length: 13 residues. The V end was cut by 5 bases, the J end by 4 bases, with 9 bases between. The CDR3 loop is CASSGSWNQPQHF. The CDR3 nucleotides read TGTGCCAGCAGTGGATCGTGGAATCAGCCCCAGCATTTT.

This chain links TRBV25-1 with TRBJ1-2; D is undetermined. V lost 2 bases, J lost 6 bases, and 13 bases lay in between. Germline CDR1 and CDR2: MGHDK and SYGVNS. This CDR3 is 14 amino acids long. CDR3 DNA sequence: TGTGCCAGCAGTGAAACCGGAATAGCGGATGGCTACACCTTC. Translating it yields CASSETGIADGYTF.

This clonotype was picked up many times. The rearrangement links TRBV28 to TRBJ2-3; 9 nucleotides line up with TRBD2. This CDR3 is 16 amino acids long. J gave up 3 bases and V 4 bases, and 8 bases lay outside the gene matches. The germline gives CDR1 MDHEN, CDR2 SYDVKM. CDR3 coding DNA: TGTGCCAGCAGTTCGACTAGCGGACTTGGTACAGATACGCAGTATTTT. This encodes CASSSTSGLGTDTQYF.

This clonotype has a handful of counts. The chain recombines TRBV6-2 or TRBV6-3 with TRBJ2-5; possible D gene TRBD1, 6 bases. V lost 4 bases and J 6 bases, leaving 15 bases between the germline ends. Germline values: CDR1 MNHEY, CDR2 SVGEGT. The CDR3 loop spans 14 amino acids. CDR3 nucleotides: TGTGCCAGCAGTTGGGACAAACTTTCGAAGACCCAGTACTTC. Translating it yields CASSWDKLSKTQYF.

CDR3 residues: CASSQDNRRGQGLGDTQYF. The CDR3 DNA sequence: TGCGCCAGCAGCCAAGATAACCGGCGGGGACAGGGGCTGGGGGATACGCAGTATTTT. J is TRBJ2-3 and V is TRBV4-1; 10 positions match TRBD1. This CDR3 is 19 amino acids long. Looked up from germline, CDR1 is MGHRA and CDR2 is YSYEKL. Unmatched junction bases numbered 15, after V lost 0 bases and J lost 6 bases.

The chain uses TRBV6-2 or TRBV6-3 and TRBJ2-7; D is ambiguous. The CDR3 consists of 11 residues. Germline loops: CDR1 MNHEY, CDR2 SVGEGT. Trimming stripped 3 bases from V and 7 bases from J, with 7 bases between. CDR3 nucleotide sequence: TGTGCCAGCAGTTATGCACAGGAGCAGTACGTC. Residues: CASSYAQEQYV.

This clonotype showed up many times. The V call is TRBV28, the J call TRBJ2-7; perhaps D is TRBD1 or TRBD2 (5 bases each). This CDR3 is built from 19 residues. Germline CDR1 is MDHEN and CDR2 is SYDVKM. The V end was cut by 6 bases, the J end by 4 bases, with 31 bases between. CDR3 nucleotide sequence: TGTGCCAGCAGCAATCTCATTTCTGGGGGAGAGACCCTGCGGTACGAGCAGTACTTC. As protein: CASSNLISGGETLRYEQYF.

This clonotype was recorded a few times. This chain connects TRBV7-3 to TRBJ1-1, with TRBD1 matching over 9 bases. Germline V gene data show CDR1 as SGHTA and CDR2 as FQGTGA. The J segment lost 2 bases and the V segment lost 8 bases, leaving 3 bases of the junction unmatched. CDR3 length equals 13 residues. The CDR3 loop is CASGQGINTEAFF. The DNA of the CDR3 is TGTGCCAGCGGACAGGGGATTAACACTGAAGCTTTCTTT.